The rows below give T cell receptor beta chains drawn from one sample of a study of OX40 agonist ivuxolimab in advanced cancers. TCRdb's table, derived via immunoSEQ multiplex PCR, lists solely in-frame clones and lacks some. The table has 80,000 to 100,000 clones, roughly 84% seen once; the top ten hold under 0.35%. This sample comprised CD4+ or CD8+ T cells sorted from blood, obtained in a trial of the OX40 agonist ivuxolimab. The receptors shown here come from an adult with an advanced solid tumor such as melanoma, head and neck, liver or kidney cancer. The conserved cysteine and the conserved F or W are not part of the CDR3 here. Fields, in order: J gene, D gene, V gene, CDR3 protein. D genes are given only for firm matches.

j_gene: TRBJ2-2
d_gene: NA
v_gene: TRBV6-1
CDR3aa: ASSLGQTNTGELF

j_gene: TRBJ2-7
d_gene: TRBD1
v_gene: TRBV6-1
CDR3aa: ASKPARDSAYEQY

j_gene: TRBJ2-7
d_gene: NA
v_gene: TRBV11-1
CDR3aa: ASSFRRATPYEQY

j_gene: TRBJ1-4
d_gene: NA
v_gene: TRBV4-2
CDR3aa: ASSQGAAGNNEKLF

j_gene: TRBJ2-7
d_gene: NA
v_gene: TRBV10-1
CDR3aa: ASSESWTPGFEQY

j_gene: TRBJ2-2
d_gene: TRBD1
v_gene: TRBV12-5
CDR3aa: ASGSGQARNTGELF

j_gene: TRBJ1-3
d_gene: NA
v_gene: TRBV6-5
CDR3aa: ASSYGGTGSGNTIY

j_gene: TRBJ2-7
d_gene: NA
v_gene: TRBV5-1
CDR3aa: ASTPQGLTYEQY

j_gene: TRBJ1-5
d_gene: NA
v_gene: TRBV19
CDR3aa: ASKQGLGNQPQH

j_gene: TRBJ2-1
d_gene: NA
v_gene: TRBV6-5
CDR3aa: ASSYDDSRAREQF

j_gene: TRBJ2-7
d_gene: TRBD1
v_gene: TRBV5-1
CDR3aa: ASSLEGQGAGEQY

j_gene: TRBJ1-5
d_gene: NA
v_gene: TRBV6-6
CDR3aa: ASSATDTNQPQH

j_gene: TRBJ2-5
d_gene: TRBD2
v_gene: TRBV7-2
CDR3aa: ASSLGGTTYQETQY

j_gene: TRBJ2-1
d_gene: TRBD2
v_gene: TRBV29-1
CDR3aa: SVVGLAGEKGF

j_gene: TRBJ1-5
d_gene: NA
v_gene: TRBV4-1
CDR3aa: ASSGEGHSNQPQH

j_gene: TRBJ2-1
d_gene: TRBD2
v_gene: TRBV7-8
CDR3aa: ASSPRLAGGYNEQF

j_gene: TRBJ1-3
d_gene: NA
v_gene: TRBV4-3
CDR3aa: ASSRDRFSGNTIY

j_gene: TRBJ2-3
d_gene: TRBD2
v_gene: TRBV10-2
CDR3aa: ASITGLATDTQY

j_gene: TRBJ1-2
d_gene: TRBD1
v_gene: TRBV18
CDR3aa: ASSPGRGLDGYT

j_gene: TRBJ1-2
d_gene: TRBD1
v_gene: TRBV11-1
CDR3aa: ASSLRTGYGYT

j_gene: TRBJ2-5
d_gene: TRBD1
v_gene: TRBV29-1
CDR3aa: SVHRDRGYRGQETQY

j_gene: TRBJ1-6
d_gene: TRBD1
v_gene: TRBV10-1
CDR3aa: ASSPGQVNSPLH

j_gene: TRBJ1-2
d_gene: NA
v_gene: TRBV5-6
CDR3aa: ASSPTRDYGYT

j_gene: TRBJ2-6
d_gene: TRBD1
v_gene: TRBV7-6
CDR3aa: ASSSDATGGSGANVLT

j_gene: TRBJ1-6
d_gene: NA
v_gene: TRBV5-4
CDR3aa: ASSPQNNSPLH

j_gene: TRBJ1-2
d_gene: NA
v_gene: TRBV6-1
CDR3aa: ASSEVRQANYGYT

j_gene: TRBJ1-1
d_gene: NA
v_gene: TRBV7-9
CDR3aa: ASSPRRVPEAF

j_gene: TRBJ1-4
d_gene: NA
v_gene: TRBV7-8
CDR3aa: ASSSGQFSNEKLF

j_gene: TRBJ2-5
d_gene: NA
v_gene: TRBV10-3
CDR3aa: AIKPGGETQY

j_gene: TRBJ1-5
d_gene: NA
v_gene: TRBV2
CDR3aa: ASSERGRGNQPQH

j_gene: TRBJ1-1
d_gene: TRBD1
v_gene: TRBV19
CDR3aa: ASSTRDRGTEAF

j_gene: TRBJ2-7
d_gene: NA
v_gene: TRBV6-1
CDR3aa: ASSEVRGSYEQY

j_gene: TRBJ1-1
d_gene: NA
v_gene: TRBV5-1
CDR3aa: ASSSGGTEAF

j_gene: TRBJ2-7
d_gene: NA
v_gene: TRBV21-1
CDR3aa: ASSKGHRGDSYEQY

j_gene: TRBJ1-1
d_gene: NA
v_gene: TRBV19
CDR3aa: ASTRGGLDPEAF